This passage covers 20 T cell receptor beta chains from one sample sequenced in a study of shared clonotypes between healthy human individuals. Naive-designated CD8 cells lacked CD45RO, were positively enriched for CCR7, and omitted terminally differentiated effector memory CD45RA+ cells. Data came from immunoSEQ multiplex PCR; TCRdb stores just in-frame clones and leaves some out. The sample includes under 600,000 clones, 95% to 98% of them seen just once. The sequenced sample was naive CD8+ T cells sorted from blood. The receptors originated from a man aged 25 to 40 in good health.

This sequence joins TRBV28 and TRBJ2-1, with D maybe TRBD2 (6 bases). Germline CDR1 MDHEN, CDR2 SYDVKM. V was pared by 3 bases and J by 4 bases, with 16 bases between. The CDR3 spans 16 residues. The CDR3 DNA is TGTGCCAGCAGTTTTTCTCGCGGGACGACTTACAATGAGCAGTTCTTC. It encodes CASSFSRGTTYNEQFF.

The CDR3 sequence: CASTGTAYEQYF. CDR3 nucleotides: TGTGCCAGCACCGGGACAGCCTACGAGCAGTACTTC. This chain connects TRBV2 to TRBJ2-7, with 7 bases fitting TRBD1. The J segment lost 2 bases and the V segment lost 7 bases, leaving 2 bases of the junction unmatched. There are 12 residues in the CDR3. Germline CDR1 reads SNHLY; CDR2 reads FYNNEI.

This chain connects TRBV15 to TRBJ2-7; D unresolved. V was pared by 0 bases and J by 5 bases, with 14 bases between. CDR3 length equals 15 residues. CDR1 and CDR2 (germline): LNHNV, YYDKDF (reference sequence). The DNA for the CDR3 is TGTGCCACCAGCAGAGATCCGGAAGGGTCCGACGAGCAGTACTTC. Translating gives CATSRDPEGSDEQYF.

CDR3 sequence (DNA): TGTGCCAGCTCACCAGGGAGCGGGGAGCTGTTTTTT. It codes for CASSPGSGELFF. This rearrangement joins TRBV18 to TRBJ2-2, with D perhaps matching TRBD2 (5 bases). V shed 2 bases and J shed 7 bases, with 5 bases lying between them. The CDR3 is 12 residues long. The germline CDR1 and CDR2 sequences are KGHSH and LQKENI.

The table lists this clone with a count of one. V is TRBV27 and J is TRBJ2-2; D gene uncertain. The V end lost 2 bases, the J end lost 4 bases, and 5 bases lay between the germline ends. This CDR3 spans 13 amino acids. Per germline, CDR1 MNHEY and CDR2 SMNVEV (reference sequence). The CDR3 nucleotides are TGTGCCAGCAGTTTAGGCAGCACCGGGGAGCTGTTTTTT. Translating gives CASSLGSTGELFF.

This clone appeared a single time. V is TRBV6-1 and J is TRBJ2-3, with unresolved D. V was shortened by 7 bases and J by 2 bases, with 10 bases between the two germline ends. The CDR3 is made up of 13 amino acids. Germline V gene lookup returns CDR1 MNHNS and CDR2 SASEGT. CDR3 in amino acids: CASIPHNTDTQYF. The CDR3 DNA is TGTGCCAGCATCCCCCACAACACAGATACGCAGTATTTT.

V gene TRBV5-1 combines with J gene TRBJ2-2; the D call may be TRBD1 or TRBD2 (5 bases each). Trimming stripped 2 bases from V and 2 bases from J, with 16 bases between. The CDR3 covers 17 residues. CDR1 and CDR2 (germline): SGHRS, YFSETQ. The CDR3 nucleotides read TGCGCCAGCAGCTTCCCAAACTGGGACGTAAACACCGGGGAGCTGTTTTTT. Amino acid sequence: CASSFPNWDVNTGELFF.

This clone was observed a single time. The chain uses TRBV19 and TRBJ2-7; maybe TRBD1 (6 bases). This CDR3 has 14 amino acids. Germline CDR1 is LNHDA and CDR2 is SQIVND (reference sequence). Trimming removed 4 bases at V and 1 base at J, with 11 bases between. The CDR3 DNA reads TGTGCCAGTAGTACCGCTGGACAGTCCTACGAGCAGTACTTC. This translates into CASSTAGQSYEQYF.

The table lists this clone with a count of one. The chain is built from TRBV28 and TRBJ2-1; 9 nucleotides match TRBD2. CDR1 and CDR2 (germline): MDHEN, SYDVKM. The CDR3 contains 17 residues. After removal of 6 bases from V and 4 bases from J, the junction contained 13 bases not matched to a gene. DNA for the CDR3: TGTGCCAGCAGATACCCCTTTAGCGGGAGTAATTACAATGAGCAGTTCTTC. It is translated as CASRYPFSGSNYNEQFF.

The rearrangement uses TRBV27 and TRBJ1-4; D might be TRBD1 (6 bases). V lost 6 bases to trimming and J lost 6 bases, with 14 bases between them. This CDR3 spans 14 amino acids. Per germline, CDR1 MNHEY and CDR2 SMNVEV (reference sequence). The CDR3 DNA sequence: TGTGCCAGCAGGACACAGGGTGCTTATGAAAAACTGTTTTTT. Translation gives CASRTQGAYEKLFF.

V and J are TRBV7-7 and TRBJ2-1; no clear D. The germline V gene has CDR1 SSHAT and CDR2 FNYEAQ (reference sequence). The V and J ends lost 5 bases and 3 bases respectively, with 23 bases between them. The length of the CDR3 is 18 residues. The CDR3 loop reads CASSRHSFPSEVYNEQFF. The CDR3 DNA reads TGTGCCAGCAGCCGCCACTCCTTTCCTAGTGAGGTCTACAATGAGCAGTTCTTC.

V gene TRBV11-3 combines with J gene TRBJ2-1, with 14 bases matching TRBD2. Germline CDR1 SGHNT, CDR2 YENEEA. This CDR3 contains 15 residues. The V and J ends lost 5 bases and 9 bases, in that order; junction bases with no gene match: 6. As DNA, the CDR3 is TGTGCCAGCAGCCCCGGGACTAGCGGGAGCCCTGAGCAGTTCTTC. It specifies CASSPGTSGSPEQFF.

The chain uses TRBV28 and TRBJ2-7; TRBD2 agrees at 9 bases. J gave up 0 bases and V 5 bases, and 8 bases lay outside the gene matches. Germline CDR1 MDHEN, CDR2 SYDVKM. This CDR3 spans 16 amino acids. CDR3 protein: CASSPSAGGGSYEQYF. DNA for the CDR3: TGTGCCAGCAGTCCCTCGGCGGGAGGGGGCTCCTACGAGCAGTACTTC.

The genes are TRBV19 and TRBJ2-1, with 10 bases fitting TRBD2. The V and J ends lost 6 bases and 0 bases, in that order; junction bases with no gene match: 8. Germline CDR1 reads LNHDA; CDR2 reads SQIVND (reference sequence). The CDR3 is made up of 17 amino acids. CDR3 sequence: CASSTSSGSDSYNEQFF. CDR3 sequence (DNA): TGTGCCAGTAGCACTTCTAGCGGGAGTGACTCCTACAATGAGCAGTTCTTC. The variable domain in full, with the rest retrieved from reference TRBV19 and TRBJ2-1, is DGGITQSPKYLFRKEGQNVTLSCEQNLNHDAMYWYRQDPGQGLRLIYYSQIVNDFQKGDIAEGYSVSREKKESFPLTVTSAQKNPTAFYLCASSTSSGSDSYNEQFFGPGTRLTVL.

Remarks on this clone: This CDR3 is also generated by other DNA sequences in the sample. The CDR3 protein is CASSGETQYF. DNA of the CDR3: TGTGCCAGCAGTGGGGAGACCCAGTACTTC. The chain is built from TRBV5-6 and TRBJ2-5, with unresolved D. V dropped 5 bases and J dropped 5 bases, with 4 bases sitting between them. This CDR3 is 10 amino acids long. The germline V gene encodes CDR1 SGHDT and CDR2 YYEEEE.

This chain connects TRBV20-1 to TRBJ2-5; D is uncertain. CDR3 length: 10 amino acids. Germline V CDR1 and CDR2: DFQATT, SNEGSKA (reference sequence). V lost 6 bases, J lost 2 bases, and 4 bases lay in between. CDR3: CSALQETQYF. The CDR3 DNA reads TGCAGTGCCCTACAAGAGACCCAGTACTTC.

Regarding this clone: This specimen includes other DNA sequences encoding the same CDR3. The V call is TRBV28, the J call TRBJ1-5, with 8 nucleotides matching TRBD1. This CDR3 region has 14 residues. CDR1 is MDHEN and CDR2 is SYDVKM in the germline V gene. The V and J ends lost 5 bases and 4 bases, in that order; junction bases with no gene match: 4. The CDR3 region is CASSLTGVNQPQHF. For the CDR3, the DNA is TGTGCCAGCAGTCTGACAGGGGTTAATCAGCCCCAGCATTTT.

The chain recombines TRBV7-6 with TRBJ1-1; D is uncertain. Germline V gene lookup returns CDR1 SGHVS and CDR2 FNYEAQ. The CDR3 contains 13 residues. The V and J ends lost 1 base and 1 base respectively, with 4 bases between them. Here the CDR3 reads CASSLDPNTEAFF. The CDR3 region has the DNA TGTGCCAGCAGCTTAGACCCGAACACTGAAGCTTTCTTT.

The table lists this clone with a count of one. The CDR3 region has the DNA TGTGCCAGCAGTTTTGGTTCATATAGGGCCGGAGGCTACACCTTC. Translated, it gives CASSFGSYRAGGYTF. The rearrangement joins TRBV28 to TRBJ1-2; D is unclear. V lost 3 bases, J lost 8 bases, and 19 bases lay in between. Germline values: CDR1 MDHEN, CDR2 SYDVKM. The CDR3 consists of 15 residues.

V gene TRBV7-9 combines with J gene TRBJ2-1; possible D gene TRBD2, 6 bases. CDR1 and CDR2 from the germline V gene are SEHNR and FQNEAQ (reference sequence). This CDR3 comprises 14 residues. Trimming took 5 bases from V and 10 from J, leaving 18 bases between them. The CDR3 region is CASSRGLPGVEQFF. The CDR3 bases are TGTGCCAGCAGCCGTGGACTTCCGGGAGTGGAGCAGTTCTTC.